Listed here are 20 T cell receptor beta chains from one sample, sequenced in a study of cytomegalovirus exposure and HLA in healthy donors. Use of 60 Vbeta and 13 Jbeta primers characterized the PCR. TCRdb keeps only in-frame clones here, not all; method: immunoSEQ multiplex PCR. The top ten hold less than 20% of the sample, which has 200,000 or so clones, roughly 80% seen once. The sequenced sample consisted of PBMCs. Receptor source: a man aged 35-49 years in good health and CMV-seronegative.

This clone appeared once. V gene TRBV2 combines with J gene TRBJ1-4; unclear D gene. The germline gives CDR1 SNHLY, CDR2 FYNNEI. CDR3 length: 15 residues. V was shortened by 3 bases and J by 0 bases, with 8 bases between the two germline ends. In nucleotides, the CDR3 is TGTGCCAGCAGTGAGTTGTCATCAACTAATGAAAAACTGTTTTTT. Its protein product is CASSELSSTNEKLFF. Looking up the rest from reference TRBV2 and TRBJ1-4 gives the full variable domain: EPEVTQTPSHQVTQMGQEVILRCVPISNHLYFYWYRQILGQKVEFLVSFYNNEISEKSEIFDDQFSVERPDGSNFTLKIRSTKLEDSAMYFCASSELSSTNEKLFFGSGTQLSVL.

CDR3 amino acids: CATSRGGRGSSSDTQYF. In DNA form, the CDR3 reads TGTGCCACCAGCAGGGGGGGCAGGGGGAGTAGCTCAGATACGCAGTATTTT. The V and J genes are TRBV15 and TRBJ2-3, with D maybe TRBD1 (7 bases). V was clipped by 3 bases and J by 4 bases, with 20 bases between them. This CDR3 is 17 amino acids long. Germline V CDR1 and CDR2: LNHNV, YYDKDF (reference sequence).

The V and J genes are TRBV2 and TRBJ2-2; D is perhaps TRBD1 (6 bases). V lost 7 bases, J lost 9 bases, and 12 bases lay in between. Per germline, CDR1 SNHLY and CDR2 FYNNEI. This CDR3 comprises 12 residues. This chain's CDR3 is CASTEGHRELFF. In DNA, the CDR3 is TGTGCCAGCACCGAGGGACACCGGGAGCTGTTTTTT.

This sequence joins TRBV6-5 and TRBJ1-2; TRBD1 might be the D (5 bases). The V end was cut by 6 bases, the J end by 6 bases, with 14 bases between. The germline V gene encodes CDR1 MNHEY and CDR2 SVGAGI. The CDR3 covers 13 residues. This CDR3 is CASRTGGRDGYTF. The CDR3 nucleotides read TGTGCCAGCAGGACGGGGGGGAGGGATGGCTACACCTTC.

This clone was detected only once. This rearrangement joins TRBV19 to TRBJ2-7, with 7 bases identical to TRBD1. J lost 4 bases, V lost 3 bases, and 9 bases had no gene match. CDR1 LNHDA and CDR2 SQIVND come from the germline V gene (reference sequence). CDR3 size: 15 residues. CDR3 residues: CASSMTPGQLYEQYF. The CDR3, as DNA: TGTGCCAGTAGTATGACTCCGGGACAGCTGTACGAGCAGTACTTC.

V is TRBV7-3 and J is TRBJ2-6, with 7 bases that match TRBD2. Germline V gives CDR1 SGHTA, CDR2 FQGTGA. This CDR3 comprises 16 residues. J lost 4 bases, V lost 5 bases, and 8 bases had no gene match. The CDR3 here is CASSPGGERGANVLTF. DNA of the CDR3: TGTGCCAGCAGCCCTGGGGGGGAACGAGGGGCCAACGTCCTGACTTTC.

V gene TRBV6-5 combines with J gene TRBJ1-1; D not resolved. V lost 2 bases and J lost 3, with 10 bases in between. The CDR3 sequence is 14 residues long. Germline CDR1 reads MNHEY; CDR2 reads SVGAGI. In nucleotides, the CDR3 is TGTGCCAGCAGTTACGGTGGGGAGGACACTGAAGCTTTCTTT. It is translated as CASSYGGEDTEAFF.

In its sample, this clone was seen once. The chain recombines TRBV11-3 with TRBJ2-2; 9 bases align to TRBD1. The CDR3 is made up of 16 amino acids. Germline CDR1 reads SGHNT; CDR2 reads YENEEA. The V gene end was trimmed by 1 base and the J gene end by 6 bases; junction bases not matched to a gene: 6. The CDR3 spells CASSLGWTGVAGELFF. The CDR3 nucleotides are TGTGCCAGCAGCTTAGGTTGGACAGGGGTGGCCGGGGAGCTGTTTTTT.

This clone was found a few times. The CDR3 DNA sequence: TGTGCCAGCAGCCTAAGATCCGGGGGGGTGAGTCCCCAGCATTTT. Its translation is CASSLRSGGVSPQHF. The V call is TRBV7-2, the J call TRBJ1-5; possibly TRBD1 for D (5 bases). V lost 5 bases and J 10 bases, leaving 21 bases between the germline ends. Germline V CDR1 and CDR2: SGHTA, FQGNSA. The CDR3 contains 15 residues. The complete variable domain, with remaining parts taken from reference TRBV7-2 and TRBJ1-5, reads GAGVSQSPSNKVTEKGKDVELRCDPISGHTALYWYRQSLGQGLEFLIYFQGNSAPDKSGLPSDRFSAERTGGSVSTLTIQRTQQEDSAVYLCASSLRSGGVSPQHFGDGTRLSIL.

The chain couples TRBV7-2 to TRBJ2-4; TRBD1 matches 7 bases. V shed 3 bases and J 6 bases; nucleotides not matched to a gene: 5. Per the germline V gene, CDR1 is SGHTA and CDR2 is FQGNSA. The CDR3 covers 14 residues. This chain's CDR3 is CASSFLGGGNIQYF. For the CDR3, the DNA is TGTGCCAGCAGCTTTTTAGGGGGCGGAAACATTCAGTACTTC. Full variable domain (outside the CDR3, taken from reference TRBV7-2 and TRBJ2-4): GAGVSQSPSNKVTEKGKDVELRCDPISGHTALYWYRQSLGQGLEFLIYFQGNSAPDKSGLPSDRFSAERTGGSVSTLTIQRTQQEDSAVYLCASSFLGGGNIQYFGAGTRLSVL.

The chain carries TRBV7-2 and TRBJ2-3, with a possible D match to TRBD1 (6 bases). The CDR3 is made up of 19 amino acids. Trimming took 7 bases from V and 4 from J, leaving 30 bases between them. Germline V gene lookup returns CDR1 SGHTA and CDR2 FQGNSA. CDR3: CASTSFLHAQGESPDTQYF. CDR3 sequence (DNA): TGTGCCAGCACCTCCTTTCTCCATGCACAGGGAGAGAGCCCAGATACGCAGTATTTT. Complete variable domain (other parts from reference TRBV7-2 and TRBJ2-3): GAGVSQSPSNKVTEKGKDVELRCDPISGHTALYWYRQSLGQGLEFLIYFQGNSAPDKSGLPSDRFSAERTGGSVSTLTIQRTQQEDSAVYLCASTSFLHAQGESPDTQYFGPGTRLTVL.

The chain uses TRBV28 and TRBJ1-2, with D possibly TRBD1 on 5 matching bases. There are 15 residues in the CDR3. The V and J ends lost 3 bases and 3 bases respectively, with 14 bases between them. The V gene's germline CDR1 is MDHEN and CDR2 SYDVKM. CDR3 coding DNA: TGTGCCAGCAGTTTTTATCTGGGGCACGACTATGGCTACACCTTC. Translation gives CASSFYLGHDYGYTF.

This clone was recorded only once. J is TRBJ2-7 and V is TRBV19, with 8 bases identical to TRBD1. The CDR3 is 12 amino acids. Looked up from germline, CDR1 is LNHDA and CDR2 is SQIVND (reference sequence). Trimming cost V 5 bases and J 6 bases; bases outside gene matches: 3. The CDR3 region has the DNA TGTGCCAGTAGTCGACAGGGGACCGAGCAGTACTTC. This sequence encodes CASSRQGTEQYF.

The rearrangement uses TRBV28 and TRBJ2-7; tentatively, D is TRBD1 (6 bases). Germline CDR1 MDHEN, CDR2 SYDVKM. The CDR3 totals 13 residues. V was shortened by 4 bases and J by 7 bases, with 14 bases between the two germline ends. As DNA, the CDR3 is TGTGCCAGCAGTTCCACAGGGACGGCGGAGCAGTACTTC. Translating gives CASSSTGTAEQYF.

The gene calls are TRBV7-9 and TRBJ1-1; D possibly corresponds to TRBD1 (5 bases). V lost 0 bases and J lost 1, with 9 bases in between. Germline V gives CDR1 SEHNR, CDR2 FQNEAQ (reference sequence). The length of the CDR3 is 15 residues. Written as DNA, the CDR3 is TGTGCCAGCAGCTTAGCGGGCAGGGCGAACACTGAAGCTTTCTTT. As protein: CASSLAGRANTEAFF. Looking up the rest from reference TRBV7-9 and TRBJ1-1 gives the full variable domain: DTGVSQNPRHKITKRGQNVTFRCDPISEHNRLYWYRQTLGQGPEFLTYFQNEAQLEKSRLLSDRFSAERPKGSFSTLEIQRTEQGDSAMYLCASSLAGRANTEAFFGQGTRLTVV.

The rearrangement links TRBV21-1 to TRBJ2-3; the tabulated D call, TRBD1, remains unverified against the DNA. TRBV21-1 is tagged as a pseudogene. The length of the CDR3 is 14 residues. DNA for the CDR3: TGTGCCAGCAGCAAGGCCAGGTTCATCCATACGCAGTATTTT. This translates into CASSKARFIHTQYF.

The CDR3 nucleotides read TGTGCCAGCTCACTCTATGGACTAGTCGCCGGACCAGATACGCAGTATTTT. Translating gives CASSLYGLVAGPDTQYF. This chain joins TRBV18 and TRBJ2-3, with TRBD2 matching 7 bases. Germline V lookup: CDR1 KGHSH, CDR2 LQKENI. V was pared by 4 bases and J by 4 bases, with 14 bases of the junction left unmatched. This CDR3 region has 17 residues.

The chain couples TRBV7-9 to TRBJ1-4; D is perhaps TRBD1 (6 bases). The V gene's germline CDR1 is SEHNR and CDR2 FQNEAQ (reference sequence). The CDR3 has 17 residues. Trimming left V 5 bases short and J 5 bases short, with 21 bases between. The CDR3 is CASSPFLQGRRNEKLFF. CDR3 in DNA: TGTGCCAGCAGCCCATTTCTACAGGGACGGCGCAATGAAAAACTGTTTTTT.

In regard to this clone: At one end the junction does not follow the germline gene, possibly because of a read error. The chain recombines TRBV5-8 with TRBJ1-5; no definite D call. This CDR3 has 14 amino acids. In germline, CDR1 is SGHTS, CDR2 YDEGEE. CDR3 region: CASSLSNSNQPQHF. The CDR3 DNA follows: TGTGCCAGTAGCTTATCAAATAGCAATCAGCCCCAGCATTTT.

The chain recombines TRBV19 with TRBJ1-6; D is unresolved. CDR1 LNHDA and CDR2 SQIVND come from the germline V gene (reference sequence). Trimming removed 5 bases from V and 0 bases from J, with 11 bases in between. The CDR3 length is 16 residues. In nucleotides, the CDR3 is TGTGCCAGTAGTGCGGGCCTACGCTCCTATAATTCACCCCTCCACTTT. Its protein is CASSAGLRSYNSPLHF.